The present T cell receptor beta chain was sequenced within a study of blood T cell repertoires in COVID-19. Study details: Acute-phase and convalescent COVID-19 samples originated in the United States, Italy and Spain.

Generated by immunoSEQ multiplex PCR, the TCRdb table keeps only in-frame clones and is missing some. The table has some 510,000 clones, roughly 90% seen once; the top ten hold 1.5% to 2%. Germline V gene sequence: CDR1 MNHEY, CDR2 SMNVEV (reference sequence). The CDR3 runs to 16 residues. V lost 3 bases and J 4 bases, leaving 17 bases between the germline ends. The specimen sequenced was PBMCs or T cells enriched from blood (not recorded which). The TCR originated in a woman in her forties who had recovered from COVID-19. J is TRBJ2-3 and V is TRBV27, with D maybe TRBD1 (5 bases). The CDR3 loop is CASSFWLTGLSDTQYF. CDR3 coding DNA: TGTGCCAGCAGTTTCTGGTTAACAGGTTTATCAGATACGCAGTATTTT.